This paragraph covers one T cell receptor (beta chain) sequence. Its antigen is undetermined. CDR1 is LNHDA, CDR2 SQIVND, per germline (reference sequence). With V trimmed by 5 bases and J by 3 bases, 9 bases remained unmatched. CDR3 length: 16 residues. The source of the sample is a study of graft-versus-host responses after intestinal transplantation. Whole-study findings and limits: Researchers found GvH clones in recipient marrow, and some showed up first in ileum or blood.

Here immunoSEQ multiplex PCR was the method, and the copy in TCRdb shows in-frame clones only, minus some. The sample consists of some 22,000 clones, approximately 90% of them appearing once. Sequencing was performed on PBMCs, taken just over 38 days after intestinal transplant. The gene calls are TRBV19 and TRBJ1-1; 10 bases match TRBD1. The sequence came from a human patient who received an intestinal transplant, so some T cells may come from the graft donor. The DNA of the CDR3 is TGTGCCAGTAGTCTCCAGACAGGGGGCTCAGACACTGAAGCTTTCTTT. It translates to CASSLQTGGSDTEAFF. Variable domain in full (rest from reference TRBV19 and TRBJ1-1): DGGITQSPKYLFRKEGQNVTLSCEQNLNHDAMYWYRQDPGQGLRLIYYSQIVNDFQKGDIAEGYSVSREKKESFPLTVTSAQKNPTAFYLCASSLQTGGSDTEAFFGQGTRLTVV.